This passage covers 32 T cell receptor beta chains from one sample sequenced in a study of OX40 agonist ivuxolimab in advanced cancers. TCRdb's table, derived via immunoSEQ multiplex PCR, lists solely in-frame clones and lacks some. The table has under 45,000 clones, under 85% seen once. This material consisted of CD4+ or CD8+ T cells sorted from blood, taken in a trial of the OX40 agonist ivuxolimab. The receptors originated from an adult with an advanced solid tumor such as melanoma, head and neck, liver or kidney cancer.

This chain links TRBV5-1 with TRBJ2-5; D is perhaps TRBD2 (7 bases). Between the trimmed V and J ends, which lost 0 bases and 5 bases, there was a span of 14 bases. Germline V gene sequence: CDR1 SGHRS, CDR2 YFSETQ. This CDR3 spans 15 amino acids. The CDR3 region has the DNA TGCGCCAGCAGCTTGGGTCGGGGGGCGCGGGAGACCCAGTACTTC. Residues: CASSLGRGARETQYF.

The V gene is TRBV5-4, the J gene TRBJ2-1; D is uncertain. The germline CDR1 and CDR2 sequences are SGHNT and YYREEE (reference sequence). The CDR3 runs to 13 residues. The V end was cut by 0 bases, the J end by 7 bases, with 8 bases between. CDR3 protein: CASSLDWGNEQFF. CDR3 sequence (DNA): TGTGCCAGCAGCTTGGATTGGGGAAATGAGCAGTTCTTC.

This clone appeared a single time. The chain's CDR3 is CASSLAGTSNEQFF. In DNA form, the CDR3 reads TGTGCCAGCAGCTTGGCCGGGACTTCGAATGAGCAGTTCTTC. V and J are TRBV5-6 and TRBJ2-1, with D possibly being TRBD2 (6 bases). Trimming cost V 0 bases and J 7 bases, with 11 bases left between them. Germline CDR1 SGHDT, CDR2 YYEEEE. CDR3 length: 14 residues.

The chain joins TRBV28 to TRBJ1-2; 7 nucleotides line up with TRBD1. Per the germline V gene, CDR1 is MDHEN and CDR2 is SYDVKM. V was pared by 6 bases and J by 8 bases, with 9 bases of the junction left unmatched. CDR3 length equals 13 residues. The CDR3 DNA follows: TGTGCCAGCAGCCCAACAGGGGCCAGGGGCTACACCTTC. Translated: CASSPTGARGYTF.

V and J are TRBV4-1 and TRBJ1-2; D uncertain. V gave up 0 bases and J gave up 6 bases, with 14 bases separating them. Per germline, CDR1 MGHRA and CDR2 YSYEKL. This CDR3 contains 15 residues. The CDR3 region has the DNA TGCGCCAGCAGCCAAGATCGGGCGGACTGGAATGGCTACACCTTC. Translating it yields CASSQDRADWNGYTF.

This clone is medium-sized by share. This chain links TRBV4-1 with TRBJ2-2, with TRBD1 identical over 9 bases. This CDR3 spans 14 amino acids. Trimming at V came to 7 bases and at J to 3 bases, leaving 3 bases not matched to a gene. Germline loops: CDR1 MGHRA, CDR2 YSYEKL. The CDR3: CASMGQGYTGELFF. The CDR3 bases are TGCGCCAGCATGGGACAGGGTTACACCGGGGAGCTGTTTTTT.

This chain uses TRBV6-6 with TRBJ2-1; D is ambiguous. The CDR3 consists of 12 residues. CDR1 and CDR2 from the germline V gene are MNHNY and SVGAGI (reference sequence). Trimming stripped 2 bases from V and 10 bases from J, with 9 bases between. CDR3 residues: CASSYVDGEQFF. In nucleotides, the CDR3 is TGTGCCAGCAGTTACGTAGACGGAGAGCAGTTCTTC.

Only a few counts were recorded for this clone. This chain links TRBV18 with TRBJ2-2, with D possibly being TRBD1 (6 bases). Trimming took off 3 bases at V and 9 bases at J, with 8 bases between the two ends. Germline values: CDR1 KGHSH, CDR2 LQKENI. The CDR3 sequence is 12 residues long. The CDR3 nucleotides read TGTGCCAGCTCACCGGACAGTTGGGAGCTGTTTTTT. It encodes CASSPDSWELFF.

V is TRBV7-9 and J is TRBJ1-1; D is undetermined. The CDR3 has 15 amino acids. Germline loops: CDR1 SEHNR, CDR2 FQNEAQ (reference sequence). The V end was cut by 1 base, the J end by 1 base, with 10 bases between. The CDR3 DNA follows: TGTGCCAGCAGCTTAGGGGGTGCGCGGAACACTGAAGCTTTCTTT. Amino acids: CASSLGGARNTEAFF.

The rearrangement links TRBV7-2 to TRBJ2-7; maybe TRBD1 (6 bases). CDR1 is SGHTA, CDR2 FQGNSA, per germline. The V end was cut by 5 bases, the J end by 7 bases, with 12 bases between. This CDR3 has 12 amino acids. The DNA of the CDR3 is TGTGCCAGCAGCACAGGGTCGTGGGAGCAGTACTTC. It translates to CASSTGSWEQYF.

This rearrangement joins TRBV19 to TRBJ2-2; D may correspond to TRBD1 or TRBD2 (5 bases each). Germline loops: CDR1 LNHDA, CDR2 SQIVND (reference sequence). CDR3 length equals 15 residues. Trimming took 7 bases from V and 7 from J, leaving 19 bases between them. CDR3 residues: CASTGPQGAVGELFF. CDR3 sequence (DNA): TGTGCCAGTACCGGTCCGCAGGGAGCGGTCGGGGAGCTGTTTTTT.

V and J are TRBV6-6 and TRBJ2-7; 8 bases map to TRBD2. V gave up 5 bases and J gave up 2 bases; unmatched junction bases: 5. The CDR3 sequence is 14 residues long. Germline V gene lookup returns CDR1 MNHNY and CDR2 SVGAGI (reference sequence). The DNA for the CDR3 is TGTGCCAGCAGTCTCAGCGGGGGCCCCTACGAGCAGTACTTC. Translating it yields CASSLSGGPYEQYF.

The chain carries TRBV4-1 and TRBJ1-4; D unclear. In germline, CDR1 is MGHRA, CDR2 YSYEKL. The germline V and J ends were trimmed by 4 bases and 7 bases, with 10 bases remaining between them. The length of the CDR3 is 13 residues. Here the CDR3 DNA reads TGCGCCAGCAGCCGCCTAAACGGTGAAAAACTGTTTTTT. Its protein product is CASSRLNGEKLFF.

The chain recombines TRBV12-5 with TRBJ1-2; D is unresolved. The CDR3 has 12 residues. Trimming left V 1 base short and J 5 bases short, with 5 bases between. CDR1 is LGHNT, CDR2 FRNRAP, per germline. The CDR3 protein is CASGLGIYGYTF. The CDR3 region has the DNA TGTGCTAGTGGTTTGGGGATATATGGCTACACCTTC.

V is TRBV6-6 and J is TRBJ1-1; 7 bases line up with TRBD1. Trimming at V came to 0 bases and at J to 11 bases, leaving 0 bases not matched to a gene. CDR1 and CDR2 (germline): MNHNY, SVGAGI (reference sequence). The length of the CDR3 is 11 residues. CDR3 sequence: CASSYSGQAFF. CDR3 nucleotides: TGTGCCAGCAGTTACTCGGGACAGGCTTTCTTT.

This clone came up a few times. The chain links TRBV28 to TRBJ1-5; D perhaps matches TRBD1 (5 bases). With 3 bases removed from V and 0 bases from J, the gap between germline ends came to 18 bases. Germline CDR1 and CDR2: MDHEN and SYDVKM. This CDR3 is built from 18 residues. The CDR3 DNA is TGTGCCAGCAGTTTCGTTGAGGGGCGCGAAACTAGCAATCAGCCCCAGCATTTT. Translation gives CASSFVEGRETSNQPQHF.

The chain joins TRBV5-4 to TRBJ1-2, with D tentatively TRBD1 (6 bases). The CDR3 length is 13 residues. Trimming pared 0 bases from V and 8 bases from J, leaving 11 bases between. Germline V lookup: CDR1 SGHNT, CDR2 YYREEE (reference sequence). CDR3 region: CASSLGEQGGYTF. The CDR3 DNA is TGTGCCAGCAGCTTGGGGGAACAGGGAGGCTACACCTTC.

The rearrangement uses TRBV5-1 and TRBJ2-4, with a weak D call TRBD1 (6 bases). The CDR3 covers 14 residues. Trimming took off 0 bases at V and 3 bases at J, with 7 bases between the two ends. Germline V gene lookup returns CDR1 SGHRS and CDR2 YFSETQ. Here the CDR3 reads CASSLEGGKNIQYF. Written as DNA, the CDR3 is TGCGCCAGCAGCTTGGAAGGGGGCAAAAACATTCAGTACTTC. The variable domain in full, completed from reference TRBV5-1 and TRBJ2-4, reads KAGVTQTPRYLIKTRGQQVTLSCSPISGHRSVSWYQQTPGQGLQFLFEYFSETQRNKGNFPGRFSGRQFSNSRSEMNVSTLELGDSALYLCASSLEGGKNIQYFGAGTRLSVL.

This clone was detected once. CDR3 nucleotides: TGTGCCAGCATTGGACAGGGGTTAACCAGAGCTTTCTTT. Translation: CASIGQGLTRAFF. V is TRBV6-1 and J is TRBJ1-1, with 9 nucleotides matching TRBD1. Germline CDR1 is MNHNS and CDR2 is SASEGT. Trimming cost V 7 bases and J 10 bases; bases outside gene matches: 10. The CDR3 consists of 13 residues.

This clone is a singleton in its sample. J is TRBJ1-2 and V is TRBV7-2; D perhaps matches TRBD1 (5 bases). The CDR3 sequence is 16 residues long. Between the trimmed V and J ends, which lost 5 bases and 2 bases, there was a span of 18 bases. The germline V gene encodes CDR1 SGHTA and CDR2 FQGNSA. For the CDR3, the DNA is TGTGCCAGCAGCGCCCTGACCAACAGGCAGAACTATGGCTACACCTTC. It yields the protein CASSALTNRQNYGYTF.

The chain has TRBV2 and TRBJ1-1; D is uncertain. The CDR3 sequence is 12 residues long. Trimming removed 6 bases at V and 1 base at J, with 6 bases between. Germline CDR1 reads SNHLY; CDR2 reads FYNNEI. The CDR3 bases are TGTGCCAGCAGCGGGAGGAACACTGAAGCTTTCTTT. This gives the protein CASSGRNTEAFF.

This clone was detected only a few times. V gene TRBV19 combines with J gene TRBJ1-4; a weak D match, TRBD1 (5 bases). Trimming shortened V by 7 bases and J by 5 bases, and 14 bases separated the two germline ends. Germline V CDR1 and CDR2: LNHDA, SQIVND (reference sequence). The CDR3 covers 14 residues. The CDR3 here is CASKGYGTNEKLFF. CDR3 sequence (DNA): TGTGCCAGTAAGGGGTACGGGACGAATGAAAAACTGTTTTTT.

The chain carries TRBV30 and TRBJ1-2; D call uncertain. With 3 bases removed from V and 7 bases from J, the gap between germline ends came to 15 bases. Germline-derived CDR1 and CDR2 are GTSNPN and SVGIG (reference sequence). The CDR3 is made up of 13 amino acids. CDR3 sequence: CAWRVRGLSGYTF. CDR3 nucleotides: TGTGCCTGGAGGGTACGCGGGCTCTCTGGCTACACCTTC.

The chain links TRBV9 to TRBJ2-7, with 8 bases lining up with TRBD1. The CDR3 sequence is 15 residues long. Germline CDR1 SGDLS, CDR2 YYNGEE. V gave up 0 bases and J gave up 1 base; unmatched junction bases: 3. CDR3 coding DNA: TGTGCCAGCAGCGTAGATCAGGGGGCGTCCTACGAGCAGTACTTC. It translates to CASSVDQGASYEQYF.

The rearrangement links TRBV7-7 to TRBJ2-5; no definite D call. CDR3 length equals 13 residues. The germline V gene encodes CDR1 SSHAT and CDR2 FNYEAQ (reference sequence). The ends were cut back, 1 base at V and 4 bases at J, with 7 bases in the middle. CDR3 amino acids: CASSLGGRETQYF. DNA for the CDR3: TGTGCCAGCAGCTTAGGGGGAAGAGAGACCCAGTACTTC.

In this sample, this clone turned up a few times. This sequence joins TRBV7-8 and TRBJ1-6; D is uncertain. Trimming pared 0 bases from V and 7 bases from J, leaving 10 bases between. The CDR3 totals 15 residues. Germline CDR1 SGHVS, CDR2 FQNEAQ. CDR3 sequence reads: CASSLAPGGNSPLHF. CDR3 nucleotide sequence: TGTGCCAGCAGCTTAGCCCCCGGAGGGAATTCACCCCTCCACTTT.

The gene calls are TRBV10-3 and TRBJ2-1, with 7 bases identical to TRBD2. V lost 2 bases and J lost 4; bases outside the gene matches: 2. This CDR3 comprises 14 residues. Germline V gene lookup returns CDR1 ENHRY and CDR2 SYGVKD. In nucleotides, the CDR3 is TGTGCCATCAGTGAGCGGGGGGAGTACAATGAGCAGTTCTTC. This translates into CAISERGEYNEQFF.

The J gene is TRBJ1-1, the V gene TRBV6-5; D is ambiguous. Trimming left V 2 bases short and J 8 bases short, with 12 bases between. The CDR3 loop spans 13 amino acids. Germline values: CDR1 MNHEY, CDR2 SVGAGI. The CDR3 is CASSYGRTNEAFF. The CDR3 nucleotides read TGTGCCAGCAGTTACGGCAGAACTAACGAAGCTTTCTTT.

V usage is TRBV12-2 and J usage is TRBJ1-1. TRBV12-2 is termed a pseudogene. The CDR3 consists of 16 residues. CDR3 in DNA: TGTGCAAGTCGCTCCCTTCCAATAGGCCGGGACACTGAAGCTTTCTTT. Translating it yields CASRSLPIGRDTEAFF.

About this clone itself: The same CDR3 is also encoded by other DNA sequences in this sample. The CDR3 nucleotides are TGTGCCAGCAGCTTAAACCGTTCACCCCTCCACTTT. As protein: CASSLNRSPLHF. The chain recombines TRBV7-2 with TRBJ1-6, with D unresolved. Germline values: CDR1 SGHTA, CDR2 FQGNSA. The CDR3 is 12 residues long. V lost 2 bases and J 9 bases, leaving 5 bases between the germline ends.

This rearrangement joins TRBV5-1 to TRBJ1-1; possible D gene TRBD1, 6 bases. CDR3 length: 15 residues. The V end lost 2 bases, the J end lost 1 base, and 12 bases lay between the germline ends. From germline, CDR1 is SGHRS and CDR2 YFSETQ. CDR3 sequence reads: CASSLGGVRNTEAFF. CDR3 DNA sequence: TGCGCCAGCAGCTTAGGGGGAGTCCGGAACACTGAAGCTTTCTTT. The full variable domain, in which reference TRBV5-1 and TRBJ1-1 provide the parts outside the CDR3, is KAGVTQTPRYLIKTRGQQVTLSCSPISGHRSVSWYQQTPGQGLQFLFEYFSETQRNKGNFPGRFSGRQFSNSRSEMNVSTLELGDSALYLCASSLGGVRNTEAFFGQGTRLTVV.

The J gene is TRBJ1-2, the V gene TRBV6-6, with a possible D match to TRBD1 (5 bases). V was cut by 8 bases and J by 5 bases, with 21 bases left in between. The CDR3 loop spans 15 amino acids. From germline, CDR1 is MNHNY and CDR2 SVGAGI (reference sequence). The CDR3 coding sequence is TGTGCCAGCGGCTACCCCGGGCAGGGTGGGTATGGCTACACCTTC. Translation gives CASGYPGQGGYGYTF.